Below, 26 T cell receptor beta chains from the same sample are listed, as sequenced in a study of cytomegalovirus exposure and HLA in healthy donors. Data came from immunoSEQ multiplex PCR; TCRdb stores just in-frame clones and leaves some out. The sample consists of around 60,000 clones, approximately 90% of them appearing once. Specimen: PBMCs. These receptors originate from a woman aged 18-35 years in good health and CMV-seronegative.

This clone was recorded once. The chain couples TRBV27 to TRBJ2-1, with D perhaps matching TRBD2 (7 bases). The CDR3 spans 15 residues. V was shortened by 7 bases and J by 3 bases, with 16 bases between the two germline ends. Germline CDR1 and CDR2: MNHEY and SMNVEV (reference sequence). The CDR3 loop reads CASTRGASGYNEQFF. DNA of the CDR3: TGTGCCAGCACCCGGGGGGCGAGTGGCTACAATGAGCAGTTCTTC.

J is TRBJ1-2 and V is TRBV2; TRBD1 might be the D (6 bases). This CDR3 is 16 amino acids long. Germline assignment: CDR1 SNHLY and CDR2 FYNNEI. V lost 4 bases and J lost 4, with 19 bases in between. CDR3 in DNA: TGTGCCAGCAGTGTCGAGGGGGTACCGTTAGTCTATGGCTACACCTTC. Amino acids: CASSVEGVPLVYGYTF.

The chain carries TRBV7-9 and TRBJ1-2; D unclear. Germline lookup yields CDR1 SEHNR and CDR2 FQNEAQ (reference sequence). Trimming removed 6 bases at V and 9 bases at J, with 23 bases between. The CDR3 has 15 residues. In DNA, the CDR3 is TGTGCCAGCAGTCCGGGTGGAGGGTACGTAAACAGCTACACCTTC. Protein product: CASSPGGGYVNSYTF.

The table lists this clone with a count of one. This chain connects TRBV11-2 to TRBJ2-1; D remains ambiguous. V was cut by 5 bases and J by 9 bases, with 8 bases left in between. The length of the CDR3 is 11 residues. In germline, CDR1 is SGHAT, CDR2 FQNNGV. The CDR3, as DNA: TGTGCCAGCAGCCTTTTTAGTGAGCAGTTCTTC. This sequence encodes CASSLFSEQFF.

The chain links TRBV5-1 to TRBJ2-4; D possibly corresponds to TRBD2 (6 bases). The ends were cut back, 3 bases at V and 3 bases at J, with 13 bases in the middle. Germline loops: CDR1 SGHRS, CDR2 YFSETQ. This CDR3 is 15 amino acids long. The CDR3, as DNA: TGCGCCAGCAGCTCAACGCGGGGCGGCAAAAACATTCAGTACTTC. This codes for CASSSTRGGKNIQYF.

This clone came up a few times. The rearrangement uses TRBV28 and TRBJ1-1, with D maybe TRBD1 (6 bases). V was pared by 4 bases and J by 7 bases, with 19 bases between. The length of the CDR3 is 15 residues. Per the germline V gene, CDR1 is MDHEN and CDR2 is SYDVKM. The CDR3 loop is CASSYQVDSAFEAFF. The CDR3 DNA reads TGTGCCAGCAGTTACCAAGTGGACAGCGCCTTTGAAGCTTTCTTT.

This clone was seen once. The rearrangement uses TRBV5-4 and TRBJ2-1, with 11 bases fitting TRBD2. CDR3 length: 17 amino acids. Trimming at V came to 2 bases and at J to 1 base, leaving 5 bases not matched to a gene. The germline CDR1 and CDR2 sequences are SGHNT and YYREEE (reference sequence). CDR3 nucleotides: TGTGCCAGCAGCTTTTTAACTAGCGGGAGTTCCTACAATGAGCAGTTCTTC. Residues: CASSFLTSGSSYNEQFF.

The V and J genes are TRBV4-3 and TRBJ2-1; TRBD2 matches at 10 bases. In germline, CDR1 is LGHNA, CDR2 YSLEER. The CDR3 has 17 residues. V shed 1 base, J shed 2 bases, and the junction held 5 bases outside the gene matches. The CDR3 is CASSQAASGSPYNEQFF. CDR3 DNA sequence: TGCGCCAGCAGCCAAGCCGCTAGCGGGAGTCCCTACAATGAGCAGTTCTTC.

This chain uses TRBV11-2 with TRBJ2-7; perhaps TRBD1 as D (5 bases). The CDR3 is 13 amino acids. The ends were cut back, 0 bases at V and 3 bases at J, with 6 bases in the middle. Germline-derived CDR1 and CDR2 are SGHAT and FQNNGV. CDR3 sequence reads: CASSLEQGYEQYF. The CDR3 nucleotides are TGTGCCAGCAGCTTAGAGCAGGGCTACGAGCAGTACTTC.

The chain employs TRBV15 and TRBJ1-3; TRBD1 agrees at 7 bases. Trimming removed 1 base from V and 9 bases from J; junction bases left unmatched: 3. Germline-derived CDR1 and CDR2 are LNHNV and YYDKDF (reference sequence). The CDR3 consists of 13 residues. The CDR3 here is CATSRVAGGTIYF. DNA of the CDR3: TGTGCCACCAGCAGAGTGGCAGGGGGCACCATATATTTT.

The CDR3 nucleotides read TGTGCCAGCAGTCGGAGCCTTAGCGGGAGCTACGAGCAGTACTTC. Translated: CASSRSLSGSYEQYF. The rearrangement links TRBV6-5 to TRBJ2-7, with 9 nucleotides matching TRBD2. Germline lookup yields CDR1 MNHEY and CDR2 SVGAGI. J lost 3 bases, V lost 5 bases, and 8 bases had no gene match. This CDR3 contains 15 residues.

The V and J genes are TRBV4-1 and TRBJ1-1, with D maybe TRBD1 (5 bases). CDR3 length equals 16 residues. Germline CDR1 is MGHRA and CDR2 is YSYEKL. V lost 0 bases and J 1 base, leaving 12 bases between the germline ends. The CDR3 loop is CASSQDFRGRNTEAFF. The CDR3 DNA reads TGCGCCAGCAGCCAAGATTTCCGGGGGAGGAACACTGAAGCTTTCTTT.

The count of this clone is one. V is TRBV5-4 and J is TRBJ2-1; TRBD1 matches at 8 bases. Germline V CDR1 and CDR2: SGHNT, YYREEE (reference sequence). There are 15 residues in the CDR3. Trimming removed 4 bases from V and 3 bases from J; junction bases left unmatched: 6. CDR3 sequence reads: CASSPPGTGYNEQFF. CDR3 sequence (DNA): TGTGCCAGCAGCCCGCCCGGGACAGGCTACAATGAGCAGTTCTTC.

The sample holds one count of this clone. The chain recombines TRBV4-2 with TRBJ2-1, with TRBD2 matching over 13 bases. Germline V gene lookup returns CDR1 LGHNA and CDR2 YNFKEQ. The CDR3 has 19 residues. The V and J ends lost 2 bases and 0 bases, in that order; junction bases with no gene match: 7. CDR3 amino acids: CASSQRTGLAGRSYNEQFF. CDR3 nucleotides: TGTGCCAGCAGCCAAAGGACGGGACTAGCGGGACGCTCCTACAATGAGCAGTTCTTC.

The table lists this clone with a count of one. V is TRBV6-5 and J is TRBJ2-7, with D maybe TRBD1 (6 bases). The V end was cut by 5 bases, the J end by 3 bases, with 14 bases between. The CDR3 is 14 residues long. Germline CDR1 reads MNHEY; CDR2 reads SVGAGI. The CDR3 region has the DNA TGTGCCAGCAGTCCCCCCGGACAGCTCTACGAGCAGTACTTC. This translates into CASSPPGQLYEQYF.

V and J are TRBV27 and TRBJ2-1; 9 bases are a match to TRBD2. The CDR3 totals 17 residues. After removal of 2 bases from V and 7 bases from J, the junction contained 12 bases not matched to a gene. Germline CDR1 and CDR2: MNHEY and SMNVEV (reference sequence). The CDR3, as DNA: TGTGCCAGCAGTTTACTGGGACTAGCCCAGTCTGGGAATGAGCAGTTCTTC. The encoded protein is CASSLLGLAQSGNEQFF.

The V gene is TRBV7-2, the J gene TRBJ2-7, with 11 bases matching TRBD2. V lost 4 bases to trimming and J lost 2 bases; unmatched junction nucleotides: 4. The germline gives CDR1 SGHTA, CDR2 FQGNSA. This CDR3 contains 15 residues. DNA for the CDR3: TGTGCCAGCAGCTACGGACTAGCGGGTCCCTACGAGCAGTACTTC. This gives the protein CASSYGLAGPYEQYF.

The chain has TRBV19 and TRBJ1-2; the match to TRBD1 covers 10 bases. Germline V CDR1 and CDR2: LNHDA, SQIVND (reference sequence). The CDR3 consists of 16 residues. Trimming took 4 bases from V and 7 from J; bases not matched to a gene: 12. The CDR3 loop reads CASSTGTGATMSGYTF. DNA of the CDR3: TGTGCCAGTAGTACCGGGACAGGGGCCACTATGTCTGGCTACACCTTC.

The chain is built from TRBV10-3 and TRBJ2-7; 11 bases are a match to TRBD1. Germline V gene lookup returns CDR1 ENHRY and CDR2 SYGVKD. Trimming took 0 bases from V and 4 from J; bases not matched to a gene: 2. The CDR3 totals 15 residues. CDR3 nucleotide sequence: TGTGCCATCAGTGAGTCCGGGACAGGGGGGTACGAGCAGTACTTC. Its translation is CAISESGTGGYEQYF.

The V and J genes are TRBV11-3 and TRBJ2-7; D is unclear. Between the trimmed V and J ends, which lost 1 base and 0 bases, there was a span of 7 bases. In germline, CDR1 is SGHNT, CDR2 YENEEA. There are 14 residues in the CDR3. For the CDR3, the DNA is TGTGCCAGCAGCTTAGGCGGCAGCTCCTACGAGCAGTACTTC. Protein sequence: CASSLGGSSYEQYF.

The chain is built from TRBV6-5 and TRBJ2-7; 7 nucleotides agree with TRBD2. Germline V lookup: CDR1 MNHEY, CDR2 SVGAGI. The length of the CDR3 is 13 residues. V was clipped by 6 bases and J by 6 bases; unmatched bases: 8. CDR3 residues: CASRRAGAGEQYF. CDR3 DNA sequence: TGTGCCAGCAGGCGGGCGGGAGCGGGCGAGCAGTACTTC.

This sequence joins TRBV19 and TRBJ1-2, with D possibly TRBD1 on 5 matching bases. Germline CDR1 and CDR2: LNHDA and SQIVND (reference sequence). Trimming removed 2 bases at V and 3 bases at J, with 13 bases between. This CDR3 comprises 15 residues. The CDR3 is CASSIFGTSDYGYTF. The CDR3 DNA is TGTGCCAGTAGTATATTTGGGACTTCGGACTATGGCTACACCTTC.

The V gene is TRBV28, the J gene TRBJ2-7, with TRBD1 identical over 8 bases. Trimming at V came to 3 bases and at J to 4 bases, leaving 8 bases not matched to a gene. The CDR3 runs 15 residues. From germline, CDR1 is MDHEN and CDR2 SYDVKM. The CDR3 sequence: CASSFRGQGAYEQYF. CDR3 in DNA: TGTGCCAGCAGTTTTCGGGGCCAGGGGGCGTACGAGCAGTACTTC.

The chain combines TRBV10-2 with TRBJ2-7; D unclear. Germline V CDR1 and CDR2: WSHSY, SAAADI. There are 12 residues in the CDR3. The V and J ends lost 8 bases and 5 bases respectively, with 13 bases between them. CDR3 DNA: TGCGCCAGCTCGCAGTCTGCAAACGAGCAGTACTTC. Protein product: CASSQSANEQYF.

The rearrangement uses TRBV4-1 and TRBJ2-1, with 7 bases fitting TRBD2. Trimming removed 1 base from V and 5 bases from J; junction bases left unmatched: 5. CDR1 is MGHRA, CDR2 YSYEKL, per germline. This CDR3 is built from 15 residues. The CDR3 DNA sequence: TGCGCCAGCAGCCAAGTTTCGCGGGAGAACAATGAGCAGTTCTTC. As protein: CASSQVSRENNEQFF.

The chain joins TRBV10-3 to TRBJ2-3; D perhaps matches TRBD1 (5 bases). Germline lookup yields CDR1 ENHRY and CDR2 SYGVKD. This CDR3 comprises 14 residues. Trimming cost V 6 bases and J 0 bases, with 10 bases left between them. The CDR3 loop reads CAIRGLMSTDTQYF. Here the CDR3 DNA reads TGTGCCATCAGGGGGCTTATGAGCACAGATACGCAGTATTTT.